A selection of T cell receptor beta chains follows, all from one sample in a study of breast tumors, draining lymph nodes, adjacent tissues. TCRdb analysed the multiplex PCR reads with MiXCR anew, one entry per CDR3 protein. This table holds approximately 200,000 distinct CDR3 sequences, roughly 31% found once. Material for sequencing was axillary lymph node tissue. The receptors come from a female donor with breast cancer. Some clones in this sample may be carry-over from other donors' samples. CDR3s include the opening cysteine and the closing phenylalanine or tryptophan. A D gene is named only where the DNA matches it firmly.

J gene: TRBJ1-4
V gene: TRBV5-5
D gene: TRBD1
CDR3 protein: CASSPRQGASNEKLFF

J gene: TRBJ2-7
V gene: TRBV7-2
D gene: NA
CDR3 protein: CASSTLLAGSYEQYF

J gene: TRBJ2-7
V gene: TRBV9
D gene: TRBD1
CDR3 protein: CASSPEGTGGGEQYF

J gene: TRBJ2-3
V gene: TRBV13
D gene: TRBD2
CDR3 protein: CASSFMPSGTTDTQYF

J gene: TRBJ1-2
V gene: TRBV7-8
D gene: TRBD1
CDR3 protein: CASSIRQGWSYGYPF

J gene: TRBJ1-1
V gene: TRBV2
D gene: NA
CDR3 protein: CASSTSLNTEAFF

J gene: TRBJ1-5
V gene: TRBV2
D gene: NA
CDR3 protein: CASSRDYSNRPEHF

J gene: TRBJ1-5
V gene: TRBV4-2
D gene: TRBD1
CDR3 protein: CASSQGVDREASVGHQPQHF

J gene: TRBJ1-3
V gene: TRBV7-2
D gene: NA
CDR3 protein: CASSLEGTSGNTIYF

J gene: TRBJ2-1
V gene: TRBV5-1
D gene: NA
CDR3 protein: CASRPQGLDEQFF

J gene: TRBJ1-5
V gene: TRBV10-1
D gene: NA
CDR3 protein: CASSDRAPQPQHF

J gene: TRBJ2-5
V gene: TRBV5-1
D gene: TRBD2
CDR3 protein: CASSSLTSGGRRETQYF

J gene: TRBJ2-3
V gene: TRBV11-2
D gene: TRBD2
CDR3 protein: CASSQAGGGTDTQYF

J gene: TRBJ1-1
V gene: TRBV7-9
D gene: NA
CDR3 protein: CASSSQTVNTEAFF

J gene: TRBJ2-5
V gene: TRBV6-6
D gene: NA
CDR3 protein: CASSRQETQYF

J gene: TRBJ1-2
V gene: TRBV6-5
D gene: NA
CDR3 protein: CASSHSLRDGYTF

J gene: TRBJ2-2
V gene: TRBV18
D gene: TRBD1
CDR3 protein: CASSPLGQGPFANTGELFF

J gene: TRBJ2-7
V gene: TRBV12-3/TRBV12-4
D gene: NA
CDR3 protein: CASRSHGGGGEQYF

J gene: TRBJ2-1
V gene: TRBV15
D gene: NA
CDR3 protein: CATRTQGGWDLNEQFF

J gene: TRBJ1-2
V gene: TRBV4-2
D gene: NA
CDR3 protein: CASSLSRGGGGYTF

J gene: TRBJ2-1
V gene: TRBV7-2
D gene: NA
CDR3 protein: CASRWDPKGNEQFF

J gene: TRBJ1-5
V gene: TRBV4-3
D gene: NA
CDR3 protein: CASSQGRMDNQPQHF

J gene: TRBJ2-7
V gene: TRBV20-1
D gene: NA
CDR3 protein: CSAIRDFFYEQYF

J gene: TRBJ2-3
V gene: TRBV15
D gene: NA
CDR3 protein: CATSFQPLDSTGTQYF

J gene: TRBJ1-1
V gene: TRBV4-3
D gene: NA
CDR3 protein: CASSQERGMDTEAFF

J gene: TRBJ1-6
V gene: TRBV19
D gene: NA
CDR3 protein: CASKQYGTPSSYNSPPHF

J gene: TRBJ2-1
V gene: TRBV27
D gene: TRBD2
CDR3 protein: CASRLAGVNEQFF

J gene: TRBJ1-2
V gene: TRBV11-2
D gene: NA
CDR3 protein: CASSLGREGGYTF

J gene: TRBJ2-5
V gene: TRBV7-6
D gene: TRBD2
CDR3 protein: CASSLAGGAQYF

J gene: TRBJ1-6
V gene: TRBV7-9
D gene: TRBD1
CDR3 protein: CASSRGQGNPPLHF

J gene: TRBJ2-7
V gene: TRBV11-2
D gene: TRBD2
CDR3 protein: CASSSIAGTYEQYF

J gene: TRBJ2-5
V gene: TRBV7-2
D gene: TRBD2
CDR3 protein: CASSRRRGGETQYF

J gene: TRBJ2-6
V gene: TRBV6-5
D gene: TRBD2
CDR3 protein: CASLAGGGRSGANVLTF

J gene: TRBJ2-1
V gene: TRBV19
D gene: NA
CDR3 protein: CASSPGTPGASNEQFF

J gene: TRBJ2-5
V gene: TRBV18
D gene: NA
CDR3 protein: CASSPGSGETQYF

J gene: TRBJ1-6
V gene: TRBV11-2
D gene: NA
CDR3 protein: CASSLVQANSPLHF

J gene: TRBJ1-5
V gene: TRBV4-1
D gene: NA
CDR3 protein: CASSQDVADSNQPQHF

J gene: TRBJ2-5
V gene: TRBV9
D gene: NA
CDR3 protein: CASSVGVQQETQYF

J gene: TRBJ2-3
V gene: TRBV2
D gene: NA
CDR3 protein: CASSVRSGSTDTQYF

J gene: TRBJ2-3
V gene: TRBV5-4
D gene: TRBD2
CDR3 protein: CASSFSSGTTDTQYF

J gene: TRBJ2-7
V gene: TRBV6-5
D gene: TRBD1
CDR3 protein: CASSHSSRGDRGTEQYF

J gene: TRBJ1-2
V gene: TRBV12-3/TRBV12-4
D gene: TRBD1
CDR3 protein: CASRLGTGSGGYTF

J gene: TRBJ2-5
V gene: TRBV7-2
D gene: TRBD2
CDR3 protein: CASSLVVGGGTQYF

J gene: TRBJ2-4
V gene: TRBV6-6
D gene: TRBD2
CDR3 protein: CASRPQDGTTKNIQYF

J gene: TRBJ1-2
V gene: TRBV11-3
D gene: NA
CDR3 protein: CASSLVRGSVYGYTF

J gene: TRBJ2-7
V gene: TRBV20-1
D gene: NA
CDR3 protein: CSPKGEGYEQYF